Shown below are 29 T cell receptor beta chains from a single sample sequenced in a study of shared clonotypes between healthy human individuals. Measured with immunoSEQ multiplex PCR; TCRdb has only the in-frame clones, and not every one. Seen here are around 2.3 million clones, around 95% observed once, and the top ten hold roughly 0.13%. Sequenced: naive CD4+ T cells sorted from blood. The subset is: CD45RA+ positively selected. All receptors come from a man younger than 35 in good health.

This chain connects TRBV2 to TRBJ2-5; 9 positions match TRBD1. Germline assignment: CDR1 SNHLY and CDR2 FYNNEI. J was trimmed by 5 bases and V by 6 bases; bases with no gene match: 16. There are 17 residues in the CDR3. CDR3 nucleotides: TGTGCCAGCAGGAAGAATCCCGGACAGGGGCTCGGGGAGACCCAGTACTTC. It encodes CASRKNPGQGLGETQYF.

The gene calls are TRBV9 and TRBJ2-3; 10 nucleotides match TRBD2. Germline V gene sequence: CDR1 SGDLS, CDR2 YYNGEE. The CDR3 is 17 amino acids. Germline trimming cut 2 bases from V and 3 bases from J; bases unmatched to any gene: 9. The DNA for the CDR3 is TGTGCCAGCAGCGTGGCTAGCGGGAGCCTCGGTACAGATACGCAGTATTTT. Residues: CASSVASGSLGTDTQYF. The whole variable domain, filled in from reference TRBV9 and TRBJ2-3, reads DSGVTQTPKHLITATGQRVTLRCSPRSGDLSVYWYQQSLDQGLQFLIQYYNGEERAKGNILERFSAQQFPDLHSELNLSSLELGDSALYFCASSVASGSLGTDTQYFGPGTRLTVL.

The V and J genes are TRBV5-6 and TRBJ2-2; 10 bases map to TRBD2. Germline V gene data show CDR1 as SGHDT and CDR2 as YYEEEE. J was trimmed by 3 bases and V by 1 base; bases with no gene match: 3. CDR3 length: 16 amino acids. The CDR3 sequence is CASSLPSGGYTGELFF. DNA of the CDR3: TGTGCCAGCAGCTTGCCTAGCGGGGGCTACACCGGGGAGCTGTTTTTT. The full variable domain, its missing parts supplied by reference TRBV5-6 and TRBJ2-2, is DAGVTQSPTHLIKTRGQQVTLRCSPKSGHDTVSWYQQALGQGPQFIFQYYEEEERQRGNFPDRFSGHQFPNYSSELNVNALLLGDSALYLCASSLPSGGYTGELFFGEGSRLTVL.

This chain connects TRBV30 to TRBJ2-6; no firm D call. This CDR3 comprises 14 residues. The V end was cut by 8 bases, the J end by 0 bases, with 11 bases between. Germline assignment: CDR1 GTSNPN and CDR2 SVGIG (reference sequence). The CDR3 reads CAGNPYSGANVLTF. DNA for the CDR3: TGTGCCGGGAACCCCTACTCTGGGGCCAACGTCCTGACTTTC.

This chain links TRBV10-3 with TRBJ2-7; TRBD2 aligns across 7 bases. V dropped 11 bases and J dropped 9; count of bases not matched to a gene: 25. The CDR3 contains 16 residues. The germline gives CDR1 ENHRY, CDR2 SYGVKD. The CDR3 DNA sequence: TGTGCCGCCGGGGGGACCAACATACGCGGCGGAGACCGGCAGTACTTC. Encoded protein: CAAGGTNIRGGDRQYF.

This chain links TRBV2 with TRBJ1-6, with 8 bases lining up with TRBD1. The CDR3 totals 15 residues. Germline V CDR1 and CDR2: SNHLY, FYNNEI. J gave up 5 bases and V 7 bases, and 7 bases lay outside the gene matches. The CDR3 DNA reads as TGTGCCAGCAACCAAGGACAGGGCAATAATTCACCCCTCCACTTT. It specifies CASNQGQGNNSPLHF.

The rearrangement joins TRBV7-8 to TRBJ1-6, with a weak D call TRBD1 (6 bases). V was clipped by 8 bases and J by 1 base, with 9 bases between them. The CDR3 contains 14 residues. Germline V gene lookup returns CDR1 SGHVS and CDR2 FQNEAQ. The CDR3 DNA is TGTGCCAGCTTGAGGGGGTCCTATAATTCACCCCTCCACTTT. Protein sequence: CASLRGSYNSPLHF.

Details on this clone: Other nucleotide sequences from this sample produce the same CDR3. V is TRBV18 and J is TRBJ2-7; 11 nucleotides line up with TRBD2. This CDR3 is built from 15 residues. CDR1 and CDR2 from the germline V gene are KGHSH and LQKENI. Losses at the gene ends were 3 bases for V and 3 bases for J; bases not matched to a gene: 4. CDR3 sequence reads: CASSPPGLADYEQYF. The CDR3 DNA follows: TGTGCCAGCTCACCCCCGGGACTAGCGGACTACGAGCAGTACTTC.

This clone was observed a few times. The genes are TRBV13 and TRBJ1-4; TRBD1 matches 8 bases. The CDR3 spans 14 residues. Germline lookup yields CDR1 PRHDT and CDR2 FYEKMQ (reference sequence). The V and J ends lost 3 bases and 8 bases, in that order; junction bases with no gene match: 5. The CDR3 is CASSFGQGGEKLFF. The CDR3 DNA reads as TGTGCCAGCAGCTTCGGACAGGGCGGAGAAAAACTGTTTTTT.

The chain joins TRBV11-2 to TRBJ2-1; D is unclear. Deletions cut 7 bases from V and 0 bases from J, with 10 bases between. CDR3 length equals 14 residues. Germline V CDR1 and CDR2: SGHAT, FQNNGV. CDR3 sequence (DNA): TGTGCCAGCACCTCGGGTAGCTCCTACAATGAGCAGTTCTTC. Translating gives CASTSGSSYNEQFF.

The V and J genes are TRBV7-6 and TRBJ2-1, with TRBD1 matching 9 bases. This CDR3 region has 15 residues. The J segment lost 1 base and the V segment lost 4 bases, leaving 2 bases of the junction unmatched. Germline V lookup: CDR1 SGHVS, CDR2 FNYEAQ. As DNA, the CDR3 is TGTGCCAGCAGCTCGGGACAGGGTTCCTACAATGAGCAGTTCTTC. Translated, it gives CASSSGQGSYNEQFF. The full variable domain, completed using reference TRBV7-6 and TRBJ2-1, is GAGVSQSPRYKVTKRGQDVALRCDPISGHVSLYWYRQALGQGPEFLTYFNYEAQQDKSGLPNDRFSAERPEGSISTLTIQRTEQRDSAMYRCASSSGQGSYNEQFFGPGTRLTVL.

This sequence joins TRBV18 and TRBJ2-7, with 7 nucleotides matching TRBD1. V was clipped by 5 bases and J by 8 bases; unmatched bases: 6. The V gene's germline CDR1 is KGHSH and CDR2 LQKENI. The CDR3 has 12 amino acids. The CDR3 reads CASSLLGGKQYF. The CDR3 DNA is TGTGCCAGCTCATTGCTAGGGGGCAAGCAGTACTTC.

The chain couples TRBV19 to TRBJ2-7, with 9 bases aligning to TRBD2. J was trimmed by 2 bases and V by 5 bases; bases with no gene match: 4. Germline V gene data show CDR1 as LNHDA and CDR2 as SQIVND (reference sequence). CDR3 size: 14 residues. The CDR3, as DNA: TGTGCCAGTAGTCCTAGCGGGGCCCCCTACGAGCAGTACTTC. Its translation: CASSPSGAPYEQYF.

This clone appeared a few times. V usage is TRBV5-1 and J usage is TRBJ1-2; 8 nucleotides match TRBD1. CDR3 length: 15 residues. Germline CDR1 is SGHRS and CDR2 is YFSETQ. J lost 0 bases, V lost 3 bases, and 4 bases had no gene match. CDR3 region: CASSWGQETNYGYTF. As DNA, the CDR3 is TGCGCCAGCAGCTGGGGACAGGAGACTAACTATGGCTACACCTTC.

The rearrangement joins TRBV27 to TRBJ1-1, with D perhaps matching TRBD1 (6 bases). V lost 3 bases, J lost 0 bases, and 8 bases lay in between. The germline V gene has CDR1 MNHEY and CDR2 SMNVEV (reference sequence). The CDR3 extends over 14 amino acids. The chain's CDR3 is CASSFDRLNTEAFF. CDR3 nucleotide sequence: TGTGCCAGCAGTTTCGACAGGCTGAACACTGAAGCTTTCTTT.

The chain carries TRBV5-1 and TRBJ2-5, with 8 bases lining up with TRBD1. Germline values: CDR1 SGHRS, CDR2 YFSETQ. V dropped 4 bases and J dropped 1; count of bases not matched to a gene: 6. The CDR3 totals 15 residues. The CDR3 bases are TGCGCCAGCAGCCCGGACAGGGCCCGCCAAGAGACCCAGTACTTC. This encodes CASSPDRARQETQYF.

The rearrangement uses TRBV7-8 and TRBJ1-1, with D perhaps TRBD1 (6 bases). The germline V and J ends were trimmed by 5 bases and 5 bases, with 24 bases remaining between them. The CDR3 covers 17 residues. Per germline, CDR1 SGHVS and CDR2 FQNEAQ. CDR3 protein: CASSPRESAQGFTEAFF. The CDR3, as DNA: TGTGCCAGCAGCCCAAGGGAGAGTGCACAGGGATTTACTGAAGCTTTCTTT.

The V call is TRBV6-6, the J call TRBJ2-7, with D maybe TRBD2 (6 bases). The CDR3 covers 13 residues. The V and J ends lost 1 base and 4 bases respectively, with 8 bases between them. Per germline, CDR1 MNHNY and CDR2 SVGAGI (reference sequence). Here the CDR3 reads CASSYFGRYEQYF. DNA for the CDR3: TGTGCCAGCAGTTACTTCGGGAGATACGAGCAGTACTTC.

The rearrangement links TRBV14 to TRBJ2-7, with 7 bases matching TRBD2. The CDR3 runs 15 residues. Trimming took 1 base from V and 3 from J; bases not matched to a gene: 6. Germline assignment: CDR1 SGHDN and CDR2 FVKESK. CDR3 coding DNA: TGTGCCAGCAGCCAAGGGACTAGTCCCGACTACGAGCAGTACTTC. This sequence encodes CASSQGTSPDYEQYF.

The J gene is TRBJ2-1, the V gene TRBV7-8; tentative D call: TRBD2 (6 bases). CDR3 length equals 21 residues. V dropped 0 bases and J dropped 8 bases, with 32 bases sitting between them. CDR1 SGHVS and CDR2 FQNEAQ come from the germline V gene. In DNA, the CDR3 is TGTGCCAGCAGCTTAGCGAGGGCGGGATTGGGGATGACGGGCCGTGAGGATGAGCAGTTCTTC. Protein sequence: CASSLARAGLGMTGREDEQFF.

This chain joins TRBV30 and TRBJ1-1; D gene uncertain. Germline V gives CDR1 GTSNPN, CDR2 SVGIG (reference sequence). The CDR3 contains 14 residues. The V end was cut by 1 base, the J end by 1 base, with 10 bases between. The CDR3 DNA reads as TGTGCCTGGAGTGCCCCTACCGAGAACACTGAAGCTTTCTTT. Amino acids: CAWSAPTENTEAFF.

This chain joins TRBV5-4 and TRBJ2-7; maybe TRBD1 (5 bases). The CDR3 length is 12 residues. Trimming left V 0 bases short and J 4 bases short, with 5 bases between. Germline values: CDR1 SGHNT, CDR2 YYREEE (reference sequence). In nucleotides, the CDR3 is TGTGCCAGCAGCTTGGGACAGTACGAGCAGTACTTC. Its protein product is CASSLGQYEQYF.

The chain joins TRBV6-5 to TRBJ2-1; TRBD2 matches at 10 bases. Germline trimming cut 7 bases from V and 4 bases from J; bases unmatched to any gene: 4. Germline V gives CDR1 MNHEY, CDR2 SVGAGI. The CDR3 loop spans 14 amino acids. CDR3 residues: CASTSSGSYNEQFF. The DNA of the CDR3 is TGTGCCAGCACCTCTAGCGGGAGTTACAATGAGCAGTTCTTC.

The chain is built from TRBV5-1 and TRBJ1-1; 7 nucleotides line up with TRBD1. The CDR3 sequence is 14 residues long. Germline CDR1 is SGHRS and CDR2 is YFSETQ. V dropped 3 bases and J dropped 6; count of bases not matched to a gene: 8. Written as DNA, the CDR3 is TGCGCCAGCAGCTCCGGACAGGCGGGATCTGAAGCTTTCTTT. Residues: CASSSGQAGSEAFF.

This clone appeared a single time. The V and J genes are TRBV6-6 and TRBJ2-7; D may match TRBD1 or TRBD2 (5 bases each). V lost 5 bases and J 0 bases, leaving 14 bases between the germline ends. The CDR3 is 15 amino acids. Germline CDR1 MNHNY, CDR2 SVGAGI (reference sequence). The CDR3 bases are TGTGCCAGCAGTACCAGGGACCCTCTCTCCTACGAGCAGTACTTC. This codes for CASSTRDPLSYEQYF.

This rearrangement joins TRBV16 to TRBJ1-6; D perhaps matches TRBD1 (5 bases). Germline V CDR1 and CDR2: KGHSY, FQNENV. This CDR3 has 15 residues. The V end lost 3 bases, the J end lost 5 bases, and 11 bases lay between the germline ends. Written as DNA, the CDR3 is TGTGCCAGCAGCCAGGGGGAGGCAAATAATTCACCCCTCCACTTT. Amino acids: CASSQGEANNSPLHF.

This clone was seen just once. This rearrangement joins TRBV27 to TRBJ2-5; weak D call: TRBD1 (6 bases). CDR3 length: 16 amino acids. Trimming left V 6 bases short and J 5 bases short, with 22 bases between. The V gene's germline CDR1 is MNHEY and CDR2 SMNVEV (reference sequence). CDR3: CASRYTASRGSETQYF. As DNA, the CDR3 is TGTGCCAGCAGATACACAGCGAGCAGGGGTTCTGAGACCCAGTACTTC.

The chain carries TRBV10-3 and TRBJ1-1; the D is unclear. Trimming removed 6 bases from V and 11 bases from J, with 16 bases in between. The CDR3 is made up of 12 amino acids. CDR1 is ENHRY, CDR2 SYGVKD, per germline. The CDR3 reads CAIRHSDPPAFF. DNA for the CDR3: TGTGCCATCAGACATTCTGACCCTCCGGCTTTCTTT.

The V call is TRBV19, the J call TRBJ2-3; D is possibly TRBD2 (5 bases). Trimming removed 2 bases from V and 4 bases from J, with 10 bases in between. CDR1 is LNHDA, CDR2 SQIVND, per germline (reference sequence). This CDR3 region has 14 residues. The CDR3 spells CASSISPAADTQYF. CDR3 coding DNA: TGTGCCAGTAGTATAAGCCCAGCGGCAGATACGCAGTATTTT.